These 22 T cell receptor beta chains were sequenced from one sample in a study of OX40 agonist ivuxolimab in advanced cancers. Preparation of the library involved the immunoSEQ multiplex PCR assay. The source is immuneACCESS, and TCRdb retained only in-frame sequences with V and J called. Part of the clones is not carried over; for the studies checked, unresolved V genes explain less than half of this, and the remainder is unexplained. Counted in this sample were about 90,000 clones; 85% to 90% of them appeared once. The top ten constitute about 7.2% of the sample. Sequenced material: CD4+ or CD8+ T cells sorted from blood, taken in a trial of the OX40 agonist ivuxolimab. The receptors come from an adult with an advanced solid tumor such as melanoma, head and neck, liver or kidney cancer.

The genes are TRBV7-9 and TRBJ1-4; possibly TRBD1 for D (5 bases). Germline CDR1 is SEHNR and CDR2 is FQNEAQ (reference sequence). V shed 8 bases and J shed 4 bases, with 17 bases lying between them. The CDR3 is 15 residues long. The CDR3 reads CASGLLGTLNEKLFF. The DNA of the CDR3 is TGTGCCAGCGGGCTTTTGGGGACCCTTAATGAAAAACTGTTTTTT.

This chain joins TRBV30 and TRBJ1-2; the match to TRBD1 covers 9 bases. The V gene's germline CDR1 is GTSNPN and CDR2 SVGIG (reference sequence). Trimming at V came to 4 bases and at J to 6 bases, leaving 18 bases not matched to a gene. CDR3 length equals 17 residues. CDR3 residues: CAWTRKGGGQGVNGYTF. The DNA for the CDR3 is TGTGCCTGGACTCGAAAGGGGGGGGGACAGGGAGTTAATGGCTACACCTTC.

This clone occurred once. CDR3 sequence: CASSENSVANTEAFF. As DNA, the CDR3 is TGCGCCAGCAGTGAGAATTCAGTAGCGAACACTGAAGCTTTCTTT. This chain links TRBV10-2 with TRBJ1-1; D not certain. Germline V lookup: CDR1 WSHSY, CDR2 SAAADI. V gave up 2 bases and J gave up 1 base, with 11 bases separating them. The CDR3 totals 15 residues.

The chain couples TRBV4-2 to TRBJ2-3, with D unresolved. Germline lookup yields CDR1 LGHNA and CDR2 YNFKEQ. The CDR3 is 14 residues long. Trimming cost V 0 bases and J 2 bases, with 6 bases left between them. CDR3 in amino acids: CASSQELATDTQYF. The DNA for the CDR3 is TGTGCCAGCAGCCAAGAGTTAGCCACAGATACGCAGTATTTT.

The rearrangement uses TRBV28 and TRBJ2-7, with a weak D call TRBD2 (6 bases). CDR1 and CDR2 (germline): MDHEN, SYDVKM. The CDR3 loop spans 14 amino acids. Trimming stripped 7 bases from V and 6 bases from J, with 19 bases between. The CDR3 bases are TGTGCCAGCACCCCACGGGGGTTCTGGAGCGAGCAGTACTTC. It encodes CASTPRGFWSEQYF.

The chain has TRBV7-8 and TRBJ1-3; no definite D call. Germline V gene sequence: CDR1 SGHVS, CDR2 FQNEAQ. V lost 11 bases, J lost 1 base, and 15 bases lay in between. The CDR3 runs to 14 residues. CDR3 nucleotides: TGTGCCGTCCGAGGCCGGGTATCTGGAAACACCATATATTTT. Its translation: CAVRGRVSGNTIYF. Supplemented by reference TRBV7-8 and TRBJ1-3, the full variable domain reads GAGVSQSPRYKVAKRGQDVALRCDPISGHVSLFWYQQALGQGPEFLTYFQNEAQLDKSGLPSDRFFAERPEGSVSTLKIQRTQQEDSAVYLCAVRGRVSGNTIYFGEGSWLTVV.

The chain links TRBV5-4 to TRBJ2-2; D is perhaps TRBD2 (6 bases). CDR1 is SGHNT and CDR2 is YYREEE in the germline V gene (reference sequence). Between the trimmed V and J ends, which lost 4 bases and 0 bases, there was a span of 10 bases. CDR3 size: 15 residues. The CDR3: CASSQTSANTGELFF. The CDR3, as DNA: TGTGCCAGCAGCCAGACTAGTGCGAACACCGGGGAGCTGTTTTTT.

V usage is TRBV6-1 and J usage is TRBJ2-3; unclear D gene. The V gene lost 2 bases and the J gene lost 2 bases, with 8 bases spanning the gap. This CDR3 spans 14 amino acids. The germline V gene has CDR1 MNHNS and CDR2 SASEGT. CDR3 protein: CASSELWNTDTQYF. In DNA form, the CDR3 reads TGTGCCAGCAGTGAATTGTGGAACACAGATACGCAGTATTTT.

This clone was observed a single time. The chain combines TRBV7-9 with TRBJ2-5, with 16 bases that match TRBD2. This CDR3 has 17 residues. Germline V gives CDR1 SEHNR, CDR2 FQNEAQ (reference sequence). Unmatched junction bases numbered 13, after V lost 11 bases and J lost 4 bases. In nucleotides, the CDR3 is TGTGCCGAAGGGACTAGCGGGAGGGCCTGGGGTACAGAGACCCAGTACTTC. Amino acids: CAEGTSGRAWGTETQYF.

The chain employs TRBV7-8 and TRBJ1-5; D unclear. This CDR3 contains 17 residues. The germline CDR1 and CDR2 sequences are SGHVS and FQNEAQ. Trimming took off 3 bases at V and 5 bases at J, with 20 bases between the two ends. In DNA, the CDR3 is TGTGCCAGCAGCTTGAGACCAAGCCCGGACGGAGATCAGCCCCAGCATTTT. Translating gives CASSLRPSPDGDQPQHF. Together with reference TRBV7-8 and TRBJ1-5, the CDR3 gives the full variable domain: GAGVSQSPRYKVAKRGQDVALRCDPISGHVSLFWYQQALGQGPEFLTYFQNEAQLDKSGLPSDRFFAERPEGSVSTLKIQRTQQEDSAVYLCASSLRPSPDGDQPQHFGDGTRLSIL.

The V and J genes are TRBV6-5 and TRBJ1-5; no firm D call. The CDR3 consists of 12 residues. Deletions cut 4 bases from V and 3 bases from J, with 4 bases between. Looked up from germline, CDR1 is MNHEY and CDR2 is SVGAGI. The CDR3 spells CASSSINQPQHF. In nucleotides, the CDR3 is TGTGCCAGCAGTTCCATCAATCAGCCCCAGCATTTT.

This clone was counted once. This chain links TRBV4-1 with TRBJ1-2; unclear D gene. V lost 0 bases and J 7 bases, leaving 15 bases between the germline ends. Germline V gives CDR1 MGHRA, CDR2 YSYEKL. The CDR3 is 15 residues long. The CDR3 loop reads CASSQEPGVVRGYTF. The CDR3 DNA is TGCGCCAGCAGCCAAGAGCCGGGAGTGGTGCGTGGCTACACCTTC.

The CDR3 nucleotides read TGTGCCAGCAGTTACATACAGGACAGCTACGAGCAGTACTTC. It specifies CASSYIQDSYEQYF. The chain is built from TRBV6-5 and TRBJ2-7, with a possible D match to TRBD1 (6 bases). The CDR3 has 14 residues. Germline V gene sequence: CDR1 MNHEY, CDR2 SVGAGI. Between the trimmed V and J ends, which lost 2 bases and 3 bases, there was a span of 11 bases.

CDR3 loop: CASSERAGLETQYF. Here the CDR3 DNA reads TGTGCCAGCAGTGAAAGGGCGGGATTGGAGACCCAGTACTTC. The chain is built from TRBV6-1 and TRBJ2-5; TRBD2 is a possible D gene (6 bases). The CDR3 has 14 residues. V shed 2 bases and J shed 5 bases, with 12 bases lying between them. Germline V gene sequence: CDR1 MNHNS, CDR2 SASEGT.

This clone was found once. V is TRBV7-3 and J is TRBJ2-1; 8 nucleotides match TRBD2. The J segment lost 0 bases and the V segment lost 5 bases, leaving 3 bases of the junction unmatched. Germline V lookup: CDR1 SGHTA, CDR2 FQGTGA. The CDR3 has 15 amino acids. The CDR3: CASSLSGSSYNEQFF. For the CDR3, the DNA is TGTGCCAGCAGCCTAAGCGGGAGCTCCTACAATGAGCAGTTCTTC.

The chain links TRBV5-5 to TRBJ2-7; no clear D gene. The CDR3 consists of 13 residues. CDR1 SGHKS and CDR2 YYEKEE come from the germline V gene (reference sequence). Trimming cost V 0 bases and J 4 bases, with 8 bases left between them. CDR3 residues: CASSLDPWYEQYF. The CDR3 DNA reads as TGTGCCAGCAGCTTGGACCCCTGGTACGAGCAGTACTTC.

In its sample, this clone was seen once. V usage is TRBV6-5 and J usage is TRBJ2-7; D remains unclear. The germline V and J ends were trimmed by 0 bases and 0 bases, with 9 bases remaining between them. Germline loops: CDR1 MNHEY, CDR2 SVGAGI. CDR3 size: 15 residues. Here the CDR3 DNA reads TGTGCCAGCAGTTACTCAGCCGGAGACTCCTACGAGCAGTACTTC. Protein: CASSYSAGDSYEQYF.

This clone occurred a few times. The chain carries TRBV6-1 and TRBJ2-7; D possibly corresponds to TRBD2 (6 bases). Trimming stripped 1 base from V and 6 bases from J, with 10 bases between. The CDR3 extends over 13 amino acids. Germline CDR1 reads MNHNS; CDR2 reads SASEGT. The CDR3 loop is CASSEGRRGEQYF. CDR3 DNA sequence: TGTGCCAGCAGTGAAGGCCGGCGGGGCGAGCAGTACTTC.

The rearrangement uses TRBV5-5 and TRBJ2-7; 8 bases align to TRBD1. CDR3 length: 14 residues. Looked up from germline, CDR1 is SGHKS and CDR2 is YYEKEE (reference sequence). Losses at the gene ends were 1 base for V and 7 bases for J; bases not matched to a gene: 7. The CDR3 loop reads CASSLQGALGEQYF. CDR3 in DNA: TGTGCCAGCAGCTTGCAGGGGGCCTTGGGGGAGCAGTACTTC. The full variable domain, completed using reference TRBV5-5 and TRBJ2-7, is DAGVTQSPTHLIKTRGQQVTLRCSPISGHKSVSWYQQVLGQGPQFIFQYYEKEERGRGNFPDRFSARQFPNYSSELNVNALLLGDSALYLCASSLQGALGEQYFGPGTRLTVT.

This sequence joins TRBV21-1 and TRBJ2-7; whether TRBD2, the table's D call, matches the DNA was not checked. TRBV21-1 is noted as a pseudogene. This CDR3 is 15 amino acids long. The CDR3 is CASSNSRLITYEQYF. The CDR3 region has the DNA TGTGCCAGCAGCAATAGCAGACTGATTACCTACGAGCAGTACTTC.

The chain is built from TRBV6-6 and TRBJ2-7, with 12 bases fitting TRBD2. Germline-derived CDR1 and CDR2 are MNHNY and SVGAGI (reference sequence). The CDR3 is 14 amino acids. Unmatched junction bases numbered 4, after V lost 5 bases and J lost 5 bases. For the CDR3, the DNA is TGTGCCAGCAGTCTACTAGCGGGAGGCGACGAGCAGTACTTC. Its translation is CASSLLAGGDEQYF.

Notes on this clone: Compared with germline, one end of the junction differs, possibly owing to a read error. V gene TRBV5-6 combines with J gene TRBJ2-1, with TRBD1 matching over 8 bases. CDR3 length: 13 amino acids. The V gene's germline CDR1 is SGHDT and CDR2 YYEEEE. CDR3 sequence (DNA): TGTGCCAGCAGCTTGGGGGGAGGACAGGGTGGGGTCTTC. It translates to CASSLGGGQGGVF.